The clone carrying this T cell receptor (beta chain) was counted at least ten times. No antigen is known for it. This sample was taken from a study of T-cell reconstitution after alpha-beta-depleted transplantation in children. Researchers prepared the TCRbeta library using unique molecular identifiers, the study reports. One entry per CDR3 protein, called by TCRdb with MiXCR from the PCR reads. Of 65,000 to 75,000 distinct CDR3 sequences in the sample, roughly 5% were seen once. Study-wide points: At around two months after transplant, the alpha-beta T cells were reportedly derived from several hundred expanded clones that came from non-depleted graft cells. The study traced high day-60 TCRbeta diversity in some patients to surviving recipient T cells and thymic progenitors. At one year after transplant, newly produced T cells mostly accounted for T-cell counts and diversity.

Germline V gives CDR1 SQVTM, CDR2 ANQGSEA. The V gene end was trimmed by 7 bases and the J gene end by 6 bases; junction bases not matched to a gene: 9. The CDR3 totals 14 residues. The origin of this receptor is a boy younger than two who had a stem cell transplant for acute myeloid leukemia, so the T cells may come from the graft donor. The rearrangement joins TRBV29-1 to TRBJ2-3; 11 bases are shared with TRBD1. This material consisted of PBMCs, mostly from graft donor cells, taken 180 days after TCRalphabeta/CD19-depleted stem cell transplant. CDR3 residues: CSASGTGGDDTQYF. Written as DNA, the CDR3 is TGCAGCGCTTCCGGGACAGGGGGTGACGATACGCAGTATTTT.